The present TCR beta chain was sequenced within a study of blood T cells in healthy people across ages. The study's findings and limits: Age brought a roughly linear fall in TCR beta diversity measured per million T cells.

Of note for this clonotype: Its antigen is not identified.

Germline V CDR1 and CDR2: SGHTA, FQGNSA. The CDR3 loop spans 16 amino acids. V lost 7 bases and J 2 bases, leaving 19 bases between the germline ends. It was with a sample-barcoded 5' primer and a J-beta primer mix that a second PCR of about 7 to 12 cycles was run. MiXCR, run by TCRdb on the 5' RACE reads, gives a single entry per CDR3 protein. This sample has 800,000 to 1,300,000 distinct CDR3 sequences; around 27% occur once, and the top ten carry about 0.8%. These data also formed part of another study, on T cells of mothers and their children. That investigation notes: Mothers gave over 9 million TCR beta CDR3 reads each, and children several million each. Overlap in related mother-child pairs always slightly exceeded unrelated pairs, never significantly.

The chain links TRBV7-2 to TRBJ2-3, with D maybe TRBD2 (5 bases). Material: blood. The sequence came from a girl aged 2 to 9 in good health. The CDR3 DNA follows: TGTGCCAGCAAATCTTTCGAAGCGGAGGACACAGATACGCAGTATTTT. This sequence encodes CASKSFEAEDTDTQYF.